These 21 T cell receptor beta chains were sequenced from one sample in a study of post-analysis software for immune sequencing data. Findings and caveats of the study: In patients, about five TRBV segments were more frequent than in controls, with TRBV5-6, TRBV5-1 and TRBV20-1 among them.

These receptors have no known antigen. Sequencing libraries made from TCR beta cDNA carried unique molecular identifiers. TCRdb processed the PCR reads anew with MiXCR; each CDR3 protein has one entry. Of fewer than 900,000 distinct CDR3 sequences in the sample, under 60% were seen once. The sequenced sample consisted of blood. These receptors were collected from a girl aged 10 to 17 with multiple sclerosis.

A few counts support this clonotype. This chain joins TRBV29-1 and TRBJ1-2; D remains ambiguous. Germline V CDR1 and CDR2: SQVTM, ANQGSEA. The CDR3 length is 15 residues. The V gene lost 4 bases and the J gene lost 0 bases, with 15 bases spanning the gap. CDR3: CSVVIGEPSNYGYTF. The CDR3 nucleotides are TGCAGCGTTGTAATTGGGGAGCCTTCTAACTATGGCTACACCTTC. The whole variable domain, filled in from reference TRBV29-1 and TRBJ1-2, reads SAVISQKPSRDICQRGTSLTIQCQVDSQVTMMFWYRQQPGQSLTLIATANQGSEATYESGFVIDKFPISRPNLTFSTLTVSNMSPEDSSIYLCSVVIGEPSNYGYTFGSGTRLTVV.

This clonotype has a handful of counts. The CDR3 DNA sequence: TGTGCCAGCAGTTTGCTTGGACAGGGGGTAAATGAGCAGTTCTTC. This codes for CASSLLGQGVNEQFF. The chain links TRBV12-3 or TRBV12-4 to TRBJ2-1; TRBD1 matches at 10 bases. The CDR3 loop spans 15 amino acids. V lost 3 bases and J lost 7; bases outside the gene matches: 6.

The rearrangement joins TRBV2 to TRBJ2-7; maybe TRBD1 (5 bases). This CDR3 region has 15 residues. CDR1 and CDR2 from the germline V gene are SNHLY and FYNNEI. V gave up 6 bases and J gave up 0 bases, with 15 bases separating them. In nucleotides, the CDR3 is TGTGCCAGCAGGGAAATGACAGCCAGCTCCTACGAGCAGTACTTC. It translates to CASREMTASSYEQYF.

The J gene is TRBJ2-7, the V gene TRBV12-3 or TRBV12-4; D is possibly TRBD1 (6 bases). The CDR3 runs 14 residues. The ends were cut back, 4 bases at V and 0 bases at J, with 10 bases in the middle. The CDR3 here is CASSYTGTSYEQYF. The CDR3 DNA is TGTGCCAGCAGTTATACAGGGACCTCCTACGAGCAGTACTTC.

This clonotype turned up a few times. The CDR3 protein is CATSVGAGQYQETQYF. CDR3 in DNA: TGTGCCACCTCAGTGGGGGCGGGACAGTACCAAGAGACCCAGTACTTC. The rearrangement joins TRBV24-1 to TRBJ2-5, with D tentatively TRBD1 (7 bases). The CDR3 is made up of 16 amino acids. The germline V gene encodes CDR1 KGHDR and CDR2 SFDVKD. Trimming stripped 9 bases from V and 0 bases from J, with 19 bases between.

V is TRBV12-3 or TRBV12-4 and J is TRBJ2-3; D is possibly TRBD1 (6 bases). The V end lost 6 bases, the J end lost 4 bases, and 20 bases lay between the germline ends. The CDR3 is made up of 16 amino acids. DNA of the CDR3: TGTGCCAGCAGCCTAGGGGGTCTTCACCTTGCAGATACGCAGTATTTT. It translates to CASSLGGLHLADTQYF.

The chain links TRBV7-9 to TRBJ1-2; 7 nucleotides agree with TRBD1. The CDR3 has 15 residues. The V segment lost 4 bases and the J segment 1 base; nucleotides outside the gene matches: 6. The germline gives CDR1 SEHNR, CDR2 FQNEAQ (reference sequence). CDR3 in amino acids: CASSYDRVVNYGYTF. CDR3 nucleotides: TGTGCCAGCAGCTACGACAGGGTAGTTAACTATGGCTACACCTTC.

The rearrangement links TRBV7-2 to TRBJ2-7, with D unclear. Trimming shortened V by 5 bases and J by 1 base, and 6 bases separated the two germline ends. Germline loops: CDR1 SGHTA, CDR2 FQGNSA. The CDR3 has 12 amino acids. This chain's CDR3 is CASSPESYEQYF. The DNA for the CDR3 is TGTGCCAGCAGCCCGGAATCCTACGAGCAGTACTTC.

This clonotype showed up just a few times. CDR3 bases: TGTGCCAGCAGCGGATGGCGTCGGGGGTTGGGAGAGACCCAGTACTTC. Residues: CASSGWRRGLGETQYF. The gene calls are TRBV5-6 and TRBJ2-5; tentatively, D is TRBD2 (6 bases). V lost 4 bases and J 4 bases, leaving 20 bases between the germline ends. CDR1 and CDR2 (germline): SGHDT, YYEEEE. The CDR3 consists of 16 residues.

This clonotype appeared a few times. This chain uses TRBV9 with TRBJ2-7; 15 bases fit TRBD2. This CDR3 has 16 amino acids. Germline-derived CDR1 and CDR2 are SGDLS and YYNGEE. V was clipped by 3 bases and J by 7 bases; unmatched bases: 8. The CDR3 loop is CASSGNQGLAGGEQYF. In DNA form, the CDR3 reads TGTGCCAGCAGCGGGAACCAGGGACTAGCGGGAGGTGAGCAGTACTTC. Based on the CDR3 plus reference TRBV9 and TRBJ2-7, the full variable domain is DSGVTQTPKHLITATGQRVTLRCSPRSGDLSVYWYQQSLDQGLQFLIQYYNGEERAKGNILERFSAQQFPDLHSELNLSSLELGDSALYFCASSGNQGLAGGEQYFGPGTRLTVT.

Only a few counts were recorded for this clonotype. The chain carries TRBV7-9 and TRBJ2-1, with D possibly being TRBD1 (5 bases). Germline V gene lookup returns CDR1 SEHNR and CDR2 FQNEAQ (reference sequence). V was trimmed by 7 bases and J by 5 bases, leaving 21 bases between them. There are 16 residues in the CDR3. The CDR3 nucleotides are TGTGCCAGCACACGGGTGGGGCAGACCCCGGACAATGAGCAGTTCTTC. Its translation: CASTRVGQTPDNEQFF.

This clonotype came up once. V gene TRBV4-3 combines with J gene TRBJ1-1, with 7 bases that match TRBD1. The V segment lost 1 base and the J segment 10 bases; nucleotides outside the gene matches: 6. Germline V CDR1 and CDR2: LGHNA, YSLEER. This CDR3 spans 13 amino acids. CDR3 region: CASSQGVAGGAFF. The DNA of the CDR3 is TGCGCCAGCAGCCAAGGGGTGGCAGGGGGAGCTTTCTTT.

The J gene is TRBJ2-7, the V gene TRBV20-1; perhaps D is TRBD1 or TRBD2 (6 bases each). Germline V gene lookup returns CDR1 DFQATT and CDR2 SNEGSKA (reference sequence). The V gene lost 2 bases and the J gene lost 3 bases, with 11 bases spanning the gap. CDR3 size: 13 residues. DNA for the CDR3: TGCAGTGCTAGAAGTGGGGGGCTCTACGAGCAGTACTTC. It is translated as CSARSGGLYEQYF.

The rearrangement joins TRBV20-1 to TRBJ1-6, with TRBD1 matching 7 bases. The CDR3 is 13 residues long. V lost 5 bases to trimming and J lost 9 bases; unmatched junction nucleotides: 7. CDR1 is DFQATT and CDR2 is SNEGSKA in the germline V gene (reference sequence). The CDR3 protein is CSARQGSGSPLHF. The CDR3 DNA follows: TGCAGTGCTCGACAGGGTTCTGGTTCACCCCTCCACTTT.

CDR3 sequence reads: CASSQDTGREKLFF. CDR3 nucleotides: TGCGCCAGCAGCCAAGATACAGGAAGGGAAAAACTGTTTTTT. The chain uses TRBV4-1 and TRBJ1-4; maybe TRBD1 (5 bases). CDR3 length: 14 amino acids. The V and J ends lost 0 bases and 8 bases respectively, with 10 bases between them. Germline lookup yields CDR1 MGHRA and CDR2 YSYEKL.

V and J are TRBV14 and TRBJ2-3; the D is unclear. CDR3 length: 13 amino acids. The ends were cut back, 3 bases at V and 9 bases at J, with 13 bases in the middle. The germline V gene has CDR1 SGHDN and CDR2 FVKESK. The CDR3 protein is CASSHDTGITQYF. The CDR3, as DNA: TGTGCCAGCAGCCACGACACTGGGATAACGCAGTATTTT.

The gene calls are TRBV7-8 and TRBJ2-5, with D perhaps TRBD1 or TRBD2 (5 bases each). The CDR3 is 15 residues long. Germline loops: CDR1 SGHVS, CDR2 FQNEAQ. Trimming shortened V by 5 bases and J by 6 bases, and 19 bases separated the two germline ends. CDR3 sequence: CASSPPGRPSQTQYF. The CDR3, as DNA: TGTGCCAGCAGCCCCCCGGGACGCCCAAGCCAGACCCAGTACTTC.

The V gene is TRBV12-3 or TRBV12-4, the J gene TRBJ1-4; D not certain. The CDR3 has 12 residues. The CDR3 spells CASGFSDEKLFF. The CDR3 region has the DNA TGTGCAAGTGGGTTTTCGGATGAAAAACTGTTTTTT.

V is TRBV5-1 and J is TRBJ2-1; 10 bases are shared with TRBD2. Germline CDR1 and CDR2: SGHRS and YFSETQ. Trimming took 1 base from V and 5 from J; bases not matched to a gene: 9. The CDR3 length is 17 residues. CDR3 nucleotide sequence: TGCGCCAGCAGCTTGCCCCTGGGACTAGCGCTGAACAATGAGCAGTTCTTC. Translation: CASSLPLGLALNNEQFF.

The chain links TRBV5-6 to TRBJ2-1; D remains ambiguous. The CDR3 length is 15 residues. Trimming removed 8 bases at V and 0 bases at J, with 15 bases between. CDR1 and CDR2 from the germline V gene are SGHDT and YYEEEE. CDR3 DNA sequence: TGTGCCAGTTCCCCTGTGCTTATCTCCTACAATGAGCAGTTCTTC. This translates into CASSPVLISYNEQFF.

The chain is built from TRBV30 and TRBJ2-5; D possibly matches TRBD1 or TRBD2 (5 bases each). Trimming removed 0 bases from V and 2 bases from J, with 13 bases in between. Germline assignment: CDR1 GTSNPN and CDR2 SVGIG (reference sequence). This CDR3 has 15 amino acids. The CDR3 region has the DNA TGTGCCTGGAGTGTTGTGGGACGGACTCAAGAGACCCAGTACTTC. This translates into CAWSVVGRTQETQYF. Complete variable domain (other parts from reference TRBV30 and TRBJ2-5): SQTIHQWPATLVQPVGSPLSLECTVEGTSNPNLYWYRQAAGRGLQLLFYSVGIGQISSEVPQNLSASRPQDRQFILSSKKLLLSDSGFYLCAWSVVGRTQETQYFGPGTRLLVL.